A single sample is the source of the 15 T cell receptor beta chains below, sequenced in a study of CD8 T cells in Susac syndrome. An amount of RNA that ranged from roughly 0.45 to 1 ug was reverse transcribed with random hexamers. TCRdb called the immunoSEQ multiplex PCR reads again in MiXCR, with one record for every CDR3 protein. Found here are hundreds of thousands of distinct CDR3 sequences, 94% of them singletons; the top ten hold approximately 0.15%. Sequenced: CD4+ T cells from PBMCs. These receptors were obtained from a human donor with Susac syndrome.

The chain uses TRBV28 and TRBJ1-5; D gene ambiguous. From germline, CDR1 is MDHEN and CDR2 SYDVKM. V gave up 2 bases and J gave up 5 bases, with 13 bases separating them. CDR3 length: 15 residues. The CDR3 spells CASSLGPLLDQPQHF. The CDR3, as DNA: TGTGCCAGCAGTTTAGGGCCGCTTCTCGATCAGCCCCAGCATTTT.

A single count supports this clonotype. The J gene is TRBJ2-2, the V gene TRBV11-1, with 7 nucleotides matching TRBD1. The CDR3 covers 15 residues. Germline CDR1 is SGHAT and CDR2 is FQDESV (reference sequence). Germline trimming cut 2 bases from V and 6 bases from J; bases unmatched to any gene: 6. CDR3 bases: TGTGCCAGCAGCTTAACTACAGGGGTCGCCGGGGAGCTGTTTTTT. This gives the protein CASSLTTGVAGELFF.

The chain combines TRBV5-1 with TRBJ1-5; D might be TRBD1 (6 bases). This CDR3 region has 15 residues. V lost 3 bases, J lost 4 bases, and 14 bases lay in between. Germline V gives CDR1 SGHRS, CDR2 YFSETQ. The CDR3 nucleotides are TGCGCCAGCAGCTCTACGACAGGCCGGAATCAGCCCCAGCATTTT. Encoded protein: CASSSTTGRNQPQHF.

The J gene is TRBJ1-5, the V gene TRBV7-2; 8 bases line up with TRBD1. CDR3 length equals 15 residues. V lost 5 bases and J lost 1; bases outside the gene matches: 4. Germline V gives CDR1 SGHTA, CDR2 FQGNSA. CDR3 sequence (DNA): TGTGCCAGCAGCGGTGGGACAGGCAGCAATCAGCCCCAGCATTTT. It translates to CASSGGTGSNQPQHF. Complete variable domain (other parts from reference TRBV7-2 and TRBJ1-5): GAGVSQSPSNKVTEKGKDVELRCDPISGHTALYWYRQSLGQGLEFLIYFQGNSAPDKSGLPSDRFSAERTGGSVSTLTIQRTQQEDSAVYLCASSGGTGSNQPQHFGDGTRLSIL.

V gene TRBV29-1 combines with J gene TRBJ2-2, with unresolved D. The V end was cut by 6 bases, the J end by 1 base, with 9 bases between. The germline V gene encodes CDR1 SQVTM and CDR2 ANQGSEA. This CDR3 contains 13 residues. The CDR3 nucleotides are TGCAGCGTGGGCACCGAGAACACCGGGGAGCTGTTTTTT. Translation gives CSVGTENTGELFF.

The V call is TRBV6-5, the J call TRBJ2-1; D is unclear. Germline loops: CDR1 MNHEY, CDR2 SVGAGI. Trimming took off 4 bases at V and 15 bases at J, with 16 bases between the two ends. The CDR3 is 12 amino acids. In DNA form, the CDR3 reads TGTGCCAGCAGTTCAGGCCTAGGTAACCTGTTCTTC. The encoded protein is CASSSGLGNLFF.

The chain has TRBV5-4 and TRBJ2-5; 9 positions match TRBD2. CDR1 and CDR2 (germline): SGHNT, YYREEE (reference sequence). Unmatched junction bases numbered 6, after V lost 0 bases and J lost 6 bases. The CDR3 sequence is 15 residues long. The CDR3 nucleotides are TGTGCCAGCAGCTTGGATGCGGGGGGGCAGCAGACCCAGTACTTC. Protein sequence: CASSLDAGGQQTQYF.

This chain links TRBV27 with TRBJ1-3; no clear D. Trimming cost V 0 bases and J 4 bases, with 10 bases left between them. The CDR3 runs to 15 residues. Looked up from germline, CDR1 is MNHEY and CDR2 is SMNVEV (reference sequence). DNA of the CDR3: TGTGCCAGCAGTTTATCATTCAGTATAGGAAACACCATATATTTT. Translated: CASSLSFSIGNTIYF.

This clonotype has a single count. The rearrangement joins TRBV7-2 to TRBJ1-2; the match to TRBD1 covers 7 bases. The germline gives CDR1 SGHTA, CDR2 FQGNSA. The CDR3 is made up of 15 amino acids. Trimming at V came to 3 bases and at J to 6 bases, leaving 10 bases not matched to a gene. DNA of the CDR3: TGTGCCAGCAGCTTTCGGACAGGTCTTAATAATGGCTACACCTTC. It translates to CASSFRTGLNNGYTF. The entire variable domain, with the rest obtained from reference TRBV7-2 and TRBJ1-2, is as follows: GAGVSQSPSNKVTEKGKDVELRCDPISGHTALYWYRQSLGQGLEFLIYFQGNSAPDKSGLPSDRFSAERTGGSVSTLTIQRTQQEDSAVYLCASSFRTGLNNGYTFGSGTRLTVV.

The rearrangement links TRBV7-9 to TRBJ2-3; D uncertain. There are 12 residues in the CDR3. The germline V gene encodes CDR1 SEHNR and CDR2 FQNEAQ (reference sequence). Trimming cost V 6 bases and J 4 bases, with 8 bases left between them. For the CDR3, the DNA is TGTGCCAGCAGGGGCCCGGCAGATACGCAGTATTTT. It specifies CASRGPADTQYF.

The V and J genes are TRBV27 and TRBJ1-2; D unclear. This CDR3 is built from 14 residues. The germline gives CDR1 MNHEY, CDR2 SMNVEV (reference sequence). V lost 7 bases to trimming and J lost 4 bases, with 16 bases between them. CDR3 amino acids: CASTTLPAGYGYTF. As DNA, the CDR3 is TGTGCCAGCACCACCCTCCCCGCGGGCTATGGCTACACCTTC.

The V gene is TRBV7-2, the J gene TRBJ2-1; no reliable D call. Trimming cost V 4 bases and J 4 bases, with 14 bases left between them. Germline V gene sequence: CDR1 SGHTA, CDR2 FQGNSA. The CDR3 is made up of 15 amino acids. CDR3 residues: CASSSWKAQYNEQFF. The CDR3 region has the DNA TGTGCCAGCAGCTCCTGGAAAGCCCAATACAATGAGCAGTTCTTC.

This clonotype was detected only once. V usage is TRBV7-9 and J usage is TRBJ2-7, with TRBD1 matching 9 bases. Germline V gene sequence: CDR1 SEHNR, CDR2 FQNEAQ (reference sequence). Trimming took 2 bases from V and 2 from J; bases not matched to a gene: 10. This CDR3 has 17 residues. CDR3 nucleotide sequence: TGTGCCAGCAGCTTAACTCCGGGACAGGGAAACCCCTACGAGCAGTACTTC. It codes for CASSLTPGQGNPYEQYF.

CDR3 bases: TGTGCCTGGAGTGGACAGGTCCAAGAGACCCAGTACTTC. Its translation is CAWSGQVQETQYF. This chain connects TRBV30 to TRBJ2-5, with D perhaps TRBD1 (6 bases). Per germline, CDR1 GTSNPN and CDR2 SVGIG (reference sequence). This CDR3 contains 13 residues. V was shortened by 1 base and J by 1 base, with 7 bases between the two germline ends.

V gene TRBV20-1 combines with J gene TRBJ1-5; perhaps TRBD1 as D (5 bases). Germline-derived CDR1 and CDR2 are DFQATT and SNEGSKA (reference sequence). Trimming cost V 6 bases and J 7 bases, with 25 bases left between them. The CDR3 has 16 amino acids. As DNA, the CDR3 is TGCAGTGCCGTACCCCTGGGGACCGAGGTAGGCCAGCCCCAGCATTTT. Translation: CSAVPLGTEVGQPQHF.